The entry below gives a single T cell receptor (beta chain) sequence along with its context. The specificity of this receptor is unknown. The sample holds no much larger clone one base away, and base qualities are not on file. These data originate in a study of T cell responses to AZD1222 COVID-19 vaccine (dated by TCRdb to the early 2020s). With regard to the full study: Because spike-specific TCR depth and breadth did not differ between the two schedules, AZD1222 recipients who got a second dose at roughly 4 weeks were pooled with those who got a second dose at roughly 12 weeks. A total of approximately 250 trial participants underwent TCR sequencing, of whom approximately 200 had received two doses of AZD1222 and 26 had received two doses of the MenACWY control vaccine. Enrollment into the trials was organized by age into subgroups of 18-55, 56-69 and 70-plus years, and those subgroups contained roughly 160, 29 and 62 TCR-sequenced participants, respectively. The research as a whole found: Conclusions about previously exposed vaccinees are limited because only six or seven AZD1222 recipients were SARS-CoV-2 seropositive at baseline. A significant rise in spike-specific TCR breadth and depth was observed after two AZD1222 doses relative to day 0 and relative to MenACWY recipients. Because no day 14 peak-response samples were available, the repertoires could be characterized only after the peak T cell response. Most participants were white British and females outnumbered males, and the authors suggested that clonal diversity may have been underestimated. Epitopes outside the regions mutated in the B.1.351 and B.1.1.7 variants were reportedly recognized by nearly half of the unique spike-specific TCRs. The whole spike protein was spanned by vaccine-associated CD4 TCRs, and dominant responses were seen in regions 160-218 and 743-854. The 56-69-year group was small, and its depth increase did not reach significance, likely because of low power.

The CDR3 regions of human TCRbeta chains were analyzed by immunosequencing. Per the source publication's procedure: TCRs in the repertoires were compared against a reference library of SARS-CoV-2-specific TCRs that had been generated with the MIRA antigen-specificity platform. Breadth was defined as the fraction of unique TCRs that were SARS-CoV-2-associated. Depth was defined as the fraction of total T cells that were SARS-CoV-2-associated. Using the MIRA data, each spike-specific TCR was assigned both to the spike region to which the TCR was reactive and to a CD4 or CD8 class. Log10-transformed breadth and depth values were compared by one-way ANOVA with Sidak's multiple comparisons tests. Not all clones reach the TCRdb copy of this immuneACCESS table, which keeps in-frame sequences only. Checked studies attribute under half of the gap to unresolved V genes and leave the rest unexplained. V, J and clone size derive from that table, while D and trimming were established from the DNA sequence. Present in this sample are around 150,000 clones, approximately 89% of which were seen just once. Around 2.2% of the sample belongs to the ten largest clones.

The meaning of the sample's time point label: baseline before first vaccination. Vaccinee samples came from UK trials COV001 and COV002, including a single-blind randomized controlled phase 2/3 trial of AZD1222 (ChAdOx1 nCoV-19) in healthy adults. Trial participant PBMC samples were collected at day 0 and day 28 after the second dose for TCRbeta chain sequencing. Between the V and J ends, shortened by 6 bases and 9 bases respectively, the junction contains 11 bases. Spanning cysteine to phenylalanine, the CDR3 consists of 11 amino acids. Solely the CDR3 DNA is kept, with 33 bases framed from the first base.

The rearranged segments are TRBV12-3 or TRBV12-4 and TRBJ1-1; no D gene is confidently identified. The source material was peripheral blood, sampled on day 0 of AZD1222 vaccination. This clonotype was obtained from an adult in good health. CDR3 reads: CASRTSFKAFF. The nucleotide sequence is given as TGTGCCAGCAGAACCAGTTTCAAAGCTTTCTTT.